These 6 T cell receptor beta chains were all obtained from the same sample, sequenced in a study of cytomegalovirus exposure and HLA in healthy donors. The table came from immunoSEQ multiplex PCR; TCRdb's copy has only in-frame clones and leaves some out. The data hold tens of thousands of clones, with 90% to 95% observed a single time. Sequenced material: PBMCs. Source of these receptors: a woman in her twenties or thirties in good health and CMV-seronegative.

The rearrangement joins TRBV5-1 to TRBJ1-6, with no clear D. The CDR3 spans 12 residues. Germline V gene data show CDR1 as SGHRS and CDR2 as YFSETQ. V was clipped by 2 bases and J by 7 bases, with 4 bases between them. In DNA, the CDR3 is TGCGCCAGCAGCTTCGGGAATTCACCCCTCCACTTT. Protein sequence: CASSFGNSPLHF.

The chain joins TRBV7-8 to TRBJ2-7, with TRBD1 matching over 9 bases. Looked up from germline, CDR1 is SGHVS and CDR2 is FQNEAQ. J was trimmed by 6 bases and V by 2 bases; bases with no gene match: 11. This CDR3 has 16 residues. CDR3 nucleotides: TGTGCCAGCAGCTTATCGGGTGAGACAGGGGGGCGCGAGCAGTACTTC. This sequence encodes CASSLSGETGGREQYF.

The chain joins TRBV10-3 to TRBJ1-1; 7 nucleotides line up with TRBD1. The junction had 16 bases not matched to a gene; V was cut back by 11 bases and J by 4 bases. Per the germline V gene, CDR1 is ENHRY and CDR2 is SYGVKD. The CDR3 loop spans 15 amino acids. CDR3 in amino acids: CAVNKATGAGTEAFF. The CDR3 DNA reads as TGTGCCGTCAACAAGGCCACAGGGGCGGGCACTGAAGCTTTCTTT.

This clone has more than one count but fewer than ten. This chain connects TRBV11-2 to TRBJ1-2, with D possibly matching TRBD1 (6 bases). The CDR3 spans 15 residues. The germline gives CDR1 SGHAT, CDR2 FQNNGV. The V gene lost 4 bases and the J gene lost 7 bases, with 19 bases spanning the gap. The CDR3 DNA reads as TGTGCCAGCAGCTCGACGGTTGGGGGCCTGGGTGGCTACACCTTC. Translation: CASSSTVGGLGGYTF.

The rearrangement links TRBV4-2 to TRBJ1-5, with D uncertain. This CDR3 spans 15 amino acids. CDR1 is LGHNA and CDR2 is YNFKEQ in the germline V gene. Trimming removed 5 bases from V and 0 bases from J, with 11 bases in between. For the CDR3, the DNA is TGTGCCAGCAGCTACTCAACCTATAGCAATCAGCCCCAGCATTTT. It yields the protein CASSYSTYSNQPQHF.

The V and J genes are TRBV18 and TRBJ2-1, with no clear D. Per germline, CDR1 KGHSH and CDR2 LQKENI. The CDR3 is 15 amino acids. V was clipped by 3 bases and J by 0 bases, with 9 bases between them. The CDR3, as DNA: TGTGCCAGCTCACCGGCGGTTGGCTCCTACAATGAGCAGTTCTTC. This gives the protein CASSPAVGSYNEQFF.